This paragraph covers one TCR beta chain sequence. What it binds is not known. This sample is part of a study of Tregs in tolerant kidney transplant recipients. Study outcomes and limitations: Validation in larger populations is needed because few patients were studied. Biological reproducibility was not directly addressed in this study.

Here immunoSEQ multiplex PCR was the method, and the copy in TCRdb shows in-frame clones only, minus some. The data contain about 120,000 clones, around 91% of them singletons. The TCR comes from a human donor in good health. Material: CD4+ T cells from blood.

DNA for the CDR3: TGTGCCAGCAGCCCGATAGCGGGTTCCTACAATGAGCAGTTCTTC. Translation: CASSPIAGSYNEQFF. This chain connects TRBV7-6 to TRBJ2-1; the match to TRBD2 covers 7 bases. This CDR3 has 15 residues. The trim removed 5 bases at V and 1 base at J, leaving 5 bases unmatched. The germline V gene has CDR1 SGHVS and CDR2 FNYEAQ.